This T cell receptor beta chain was observed in a study of CD8 T cells in Susac syndrome. Random hexamers were used to reverse transcribe the RNA input (about 0.5 to 1 ug). TCRdb passed the immunoSEQ multiplex PCR reads through MiXCR, listing each CDR3 protein once. The sample comprises roughly 200,000 distinct CDR3 sequences, 90% to 95% of which are singletons, and about 0.15% rests with the top ten. TEMRA cells underwent FACS enrichment and CD8+ and CD4+ T cells underwent negative isolation. The V gene's germline CDR1 is SGHRS and CDR2 YFSETQ. This CDR3 has 18 amino acids. With 0 bases clipped from V and 3 bases from J, the junction kept 12 bases outside the gene matches.

The origin of this receptor is a human donor with multiple sclerosis. This chain links TRBV5-1 with TRBJ2-3; 8 bases are shared with TRBD1. Sequencing was carried out using CD8+ T cells from PBMCs. The DNA for the CDR3 is TGCGCCAGCAGCTTGGGACAGGGGATGTTCTTGGATACAGATACGCAGTATTTT. It encodes CASSLGQGMFLDTDTQYF.